This entry concerns a single TCR beta chain. This sample is part of a study of T cell responses to AZD1222 COVID-19 vaccine. V shed 8 bases and J shed 6 bases, with 16 bases lying between them. CDR3 size: 14 residues. Germline V lookup: CDR1 LNHDA, CDR2 SQIVND (reference sequence). Sequenced by immunoSEQ multiplex PCR; TCRdb stores in-frame clones only, minus some. The table has tens of thousands of clones, around nine tenths seen once. This receptor was obtained from an adult in good health. The rearrangement uses TRBV19 and TRBJ2-2, with D maybe TRBD2 (6 bases). This specimen consisted of peripheral blood, obtained on day 0 of AZD1222 vaccination. The DNA of the CDR3 is TGTGCCAGTGGGTCGGGGGTTGAGGCCGGGGAGCTGTTTTTT. This sequence encodes CASGSGVEAGELFF.